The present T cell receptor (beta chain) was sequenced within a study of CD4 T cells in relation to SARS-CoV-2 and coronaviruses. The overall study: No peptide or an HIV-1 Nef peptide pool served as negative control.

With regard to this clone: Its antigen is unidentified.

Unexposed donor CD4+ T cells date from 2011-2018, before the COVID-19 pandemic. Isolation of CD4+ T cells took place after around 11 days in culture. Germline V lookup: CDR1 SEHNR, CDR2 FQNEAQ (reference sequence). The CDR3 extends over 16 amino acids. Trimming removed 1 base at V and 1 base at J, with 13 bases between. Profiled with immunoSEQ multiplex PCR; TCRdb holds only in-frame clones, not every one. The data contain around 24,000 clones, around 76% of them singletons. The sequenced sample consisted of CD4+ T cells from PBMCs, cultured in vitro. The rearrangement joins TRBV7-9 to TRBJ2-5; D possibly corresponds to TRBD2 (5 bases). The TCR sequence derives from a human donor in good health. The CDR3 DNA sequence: TGTGCCAGCAGCTTAGGGTCCGAGGGAAGCCAAGAGACCCAGTACTTC. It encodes CASSLGSEGSQETQYF.